This T cell receptor (beta chain) originates from a study of identical twins. Concerning this clonotype itself: The antigen is unknown.

TCRdb called the 5' RACE reads again in MiXCR, with one record for every CDR3 protein. The top ten hold approximately 0.95% of the sample, which has about 520,000 distinct CDR3 sequences, approximately 22% seen once. Study-wide results and limits: Memory repertoires lacked the insertion deficit that abundant cord blood beta clonotypes showed. Surplus twin overlap in beta out-of-frame sequences was less pronounced.

This CDR3 spans 16 amino acids. The germline gives CDR1 LGHNA, CDR2 YNFKEQ. The ends were cut back, 2 bases at V and 0 bases at J, with 14 bases in the middle. These data are also associated with another study on T cells expressing NK-cell markers. That work states: Among CD8+ T cells from five or six donors, dominant NKG2C+ clonotypes accounted for about 1.0-7.0%.

This TCR derives from a woman aged 18-30 years in good health. Material for sequencing was CD4+ T cells sorted from blood. The chain recombines TRBV4-2 with TRBJ2-7, with D perhaps given as TRBD1 or TRBD2 (5 bases each). DNA of the CDR3: TGTGCCAGCAGCCAACTGAGGGGCCTAAGCTCCTACGAGCAGTACTTC. Amino acids: CASSQLRGLSSYEQYF.